This TCR beta chain came from a study of vaccination and CD4 T cells after COVID-19. Study overall: Post-COVID samples had a sampling time that fell a median roughly 98 days after diagnosis (range 35 to 161). Post-vaccination specimens were collected at a median of approximately 72 days following dose two (range 14 to 241). Study conclusions and caveats: Early post-infection timepoints were missing, and relatively few convalescent patients were studied. Convalescent patients' median share of reactive clones seen only post-vaccination was approximately 85%.

Stated treatment: roughly 10-day PBMC culture with coronavirus spike peptide pools or control peptides (ViraFEST assay). About this clonotype itself: Its antigen is undetermined.

Cultured CD4+ T-cell DNA underwent Oncomine TCR Beta short-read sequencing. A single record per CDR3 protein comes from TCRdb applying MiXCR to the PCR reads. The table records roughly 15,000 distinct CDR3 sequences, around 59% of them present only once. Germline assignment: CDR1 SGHDT and CDR2 YYEEEE. V lost 5 bases to trimming and J lost 3 bases, with 32 bases between them. This CDR3 contains 20 residues. The chain couples TRBV5-6 to TRBJ1-2; tentative D call: TRBD1 (6 bases). This clonotype originated in a human donor who had recovered from COVID-19. The sample consisted of CD4+ T cells from blood, cultured in vitro, taken after SARS-CoV-2 vaccination. CDR3 in amino acids: CASSPRSGGISGAGDYGYTF. In nucleotides, the CDR3 is TGTGCCAGCAGTCCCCGATCGGGAGGCATATCGGGGGCAGGGGACTATGGCTACACCTTC.